The 4 T cell receptor beta chains below come from one sample, sequenced in a study of PD-1 blockade in mismatch repair-deficient tumors. Method: immunoSEQ multiplex PCR; TCRdb's copy keeps in-frame clones and lacks some. The repertoire holds roughly 80,000 clones, roughly 80% seen once, with approximately 2.7% in the top ten. The sample was peripheral blood, taken 12 weeks after starting pembrolizumab. The receptor set was obtained from an adult with mismatch repair-deficient cancer.

The chain links TRBV14 to TRBJ2-3; D tentatively fits TRBD1 or TRBD2 (5 bases each). The CDR3 extends over 15 amino acids. The germline V gene encodes CDR1 SGHDN and CDR2 FVKESK. V gave up 2 bases and J gave up 1 base, with 10 bases separating them. The CDR3 coding sequence is TGTGCCAGCAGCCAATGGGACCTAGGCACAGATACGCAGTATTTT. Translated, it gives CASSQWDLGTDTQYF.

This clone was picked up one time. This chain joins TRBV5-1 and TRBJ2-2, with no clear D. Germline CDR1 is SGHRS and CDR2 is YFSETQ. The CDR3 covers 13 residues. V was shortened by 4 bases and J by 6 bases, with 10 bases between the two germline ends. The CDR3 coding sequence is TGCGCCAGCAGCCCAGTCTTATCCGGGGAGCTGTTTTTT. Translating it yields CASSPVLSGELFF.

The chain joins TRBV18 to TRBJ2-7; D not certain. This CDR3 comprises 13 residues. The V gene lost 4 bases and the J gene lost 3 bases, with 10 bases spanning the gap. Per the germline V gene, CDR1 is KGHSH and CDR2 is LQKENI. CDR3 amino acids: CASSRDPSYEQYF. The CDR3 nucleotides read TGTGCCAGCTCACGGGATCCGAGCTACGAGCAGTACTTC.

The rearrangement uses TRBV19 and TRBJ2-1, with 11 bases aligning to TRBD2. Trimming at V came to 5 bases and at J to 0 bases, leaving 6 bases not matched to a gene. The germline gives CDR1 LNHDA, CDR2 SQIVND (reference sequence). The CDR3 runs 17 residues. This CDR3 is CASSPTSGSSSYNEQFF. CDR3 nucleotide sequence: TGTGCCAGTAGTCCTACTAGCGGGAGCAGCTCCTACAATGAGCAGTTCTTC.